This TCR beta chain stems from a study of T cell responses to AZD1222 COVID-19 vaccine. Per germline, CDR1 MNHEY and CDR2 SVGEGT. V was clipped by 4 bases and J by 0 bases; unmatched bases: 7. The CDR3 runs to 17 residues. Sequencing was performed with immunoSEQ multiplex PCR; in TCRdb, only in-frame clones are kept and a portion is missing. The sample shows 75,000 to 90,000 clones, 86% of them seen only once. The origin of this receptor is an adult in good health. The chain links TRBV6-2 or TRBV6-3 to TRBJ2-7; 12 nucleotides align to TRBD2. The input for sequencing was peripheral blood, taken on day 0 of AZD1222 vaccination. As DNA, the CDR3 is TGTGCCAGCAGTTCCCCACTAGCGGGGGGAAGCTCCTACGAGCAGTACTTC. Its protein product is CASSSPLAGGSSYEQYF.